These 10 T cell receptor beta chains came from one sample sequenced in a study of graft-versus-host responses after intestinal transplantation. These receptors have no identified antigens. Clones were sequenced by immunoSEQ multiplex PCR, and TCRdb holds only the in-frame ones, with some missing. Among over 70,000 clones listed, about 94% were seen once. The sequences come from unstimulated CD8+ T cells sorted from spleen or lymph node cells, collected before intestinal transplant. These receptors were obtained from a human donor who received an intestinal transplant.

V usage is TRBV9 and J usage is TRBJ1-4, with TRBD1 as a possible D gene (5 bases). Looked up from germline, CDR1 is SGDLS and CDR2 is YYNGEE. CDR3 length equals 15 residues. Between the trimmed V and J ends, which lost 0 bases and 7 bases, there was a span of 13 bases. The CDR3 region has the DNA TGTGCCAGCAGCGTAGGTCAGGGAGGTGTTGAAAAACTGTTTTTT. This gives the protein CASSVGQGGVEKLFF.

V and J are TRBV11-2 and TRBJ1-4; 8 bases are a match to TRBD1. There are 13 residues in the CDR3. Germline V gene sequence: CDR1 SGHAT, CDR2 FQNNGV. Trimming cost V 7 bases and J 5 bases; bases outside gene matches: 3. The CDR3 DNA sequence: TGTGCCAGCAACCGACAGGGGAATGAAAAACTGTTTTTT. Protein product: CASNRQGNEKLFF.

The rearrangement links TRBV4-3 to TRBJ1-2, with 7 positions matching TRBD1. Germline assignment: CDR1 LGHNA and CDR2 YSLEER. The CDR3 sequence is 15 residues long. J was trimmed by 8 bases and V by 3 bases; bases with no gene match: 12. The CDR3 loop reads CASSHAGTASGGYTF. The CDR3, as DNA: TGCGCCAGCAGCCATGCCGGGACAGCCTCGGGGGGCTACACCTTC.

The rearrangement links TRBV2 to TRBJ1-2; D not certain. V was trimmed by 4 bases and J by 6 bases, leaving 3 bases between them. The CDR3 loop spans 10 amino acids. Germline values: CDR1 SNHLY, CDR2 FYNNEI. This CDR3 reads CASSGDGYTF. The CDR3 DNA follows: TGTGCCAGCAGTGGGGATGGCTACACCTTC.

The chain couples TRBV28 to TRBJ1-5, with a possible D match to TRBD1 (6 bases). The germline V and J ends were trimmed by 2 bases and 0 bases, with 8 bases remaining between them. The CDR3 loop spans 15 amino acids. Germline V gene lookup returns CDR1 MDHEN and CDR2 SYDVKM. CDR3 coding DNA: TGTGCCAGCAGTTTAACAGGGAATAGCAATCAGCCCCAGCATTTT. Amino acid sequence: CASSLTGNSNQPQHF. The complete variable domain, with remaining parts taken from reference TRBV28 and TRBJ1-5, reads DVKVTQSSRYLVKRTGEKVFLECVQDMDHENMFWYRQDPGLGLRLIYFSYDVKMKEKGDIPEGYSVSREKKERFSLILESASTNQTSMYLCASSLTGNSNQPQHFGDGTRLSIL.

The genes are TRBV4-2 and TRBJ2-7; D not certain. The CDR3 is made up of 12 amino acids. V was trimmed by 0 bases and J by 6 bases, leaving 6 bases between them. Germline V gene sequence: CDR1 LGHNA, CDR2 YNFKEQ. CDR3 DNA: TGTGCCAGCAGCCAAGATATTCGCGAGCAGTACTTC. Translated, it gives CASSQDIREQYF.

J is TRBJ2-1 and V is TRBV27; 7 nucleotides match TRBD2. The CDR3 is 16 amino acids. V lost 7 bases and J lost 4; bases outside the gene matches: 13. The V gene's germline CDR1 is MNHEY and CDR2 SMNVEV (reference sequence). The CDR3 region is CASTLDGTTEYNEQFF. The CDR3 region has the DNA TGTGCCAGCACCCTAGACGGGACTACCGAATACAATGAGCAGTTCTTC.

CDR3 amino acids: CASGLQVREGLISYEQYF. For the CDR3, the DNA is TGTGCTAGTGGCCTCCAGGTGCGGGAGGGCCTCATTTCCTACGAGCAGTACTTC. The genes are TRBV12-5 and TRBJ2-7, with 9 bases identical to TRBD2. The junction had 16 bases not matched to a gene; V was cut back by 6 bases and J by 1 base. Germline loops: CDR1 LGHNT, CDR2 FRNRAP. The CDR3 extends over 18 amino acids.

The V gene is TRBV5-8, the J gene TRBJ1-4; possibly TRBD1 for D (5 bases). Germline V gives CDR1 SGHTS, CDR2 YDEGEE. This CDR3 has 14 amino acids. The germline V and J ends were trimmed by 9 bases and 7 bases, with 19 bases remaining between them. The CDR3 protein is CANGASGTGEKLFF. The CDR3 DNA follows: TGTGCCAATGGGGCCTCCGGGACTGGTGAAAAACTGTTTTTT.

CDR3 loop: CASMTDRYSYNEQFF. DNA for the CDR3: TGTGCCAGTATGACGGACAGATACTCCTACAATGAGCAGTTCTTC. J is TRBJ2-1 and V is TRBV19; D might be TRBD1 (6 bases). CDR1 and CDR2 from the germline V gene are LNHDA and SQIVND (reference sequence). CDR3 length: 15 residues. The germline V and J ends were trimmed by 7 bases and 0 bases, with 13 bases remaining between them. The variable domain in full, with the rest retrieved from reference TRBV19 and TRBJ2-1, is DGGITQSPKYLFRKEGQNVTLSCEQNLNHDAMYWYRQDPGQGLRLIYYSQIVNDFQKGDIAEGYSVSREKKESFPLTVTSAQKNPTAFYLCASMTDRYSYNEQFFGPGTRLTVL.